The 5 T cell receptor beta chains in this list originate from one sample, sequenced in a study of beta chain features in type 1 diabetes. Whole-study results and caveats: People with Type 1 diabetes carried modestly yet significantly shorter TCRB CDR3s in all four CD4+ subsets.

Reverse transcribing all isolated RNA meant expressed TCRB transcripts were sequenced. Sequencing was performed with immunoSEQ multiplex PCR; in TCRdb, only in-frame clones are kept and a portion is missing. Of 550,000 to 850,000 clones listed, roughly 12% are singletons. These receptors have no identified antigens. Sample: naive CD4+ T cells from blood. These receptors came from a man aged 18 to 30 with type 1 diabetes.

A few counts support this clone. The chain has TRBV7-6 and TRBJ1-1; no clear D gene. Trimming pared 5 bases from V and 4 bases from J, leaving 14 bases between. Germline V gene sequence: CDR1 SGHVS, CDR2 FNYEAQ. This CDR3 is built from 14 residues. The CDR3 reads CASSPSGFGTEAFF. In DNA form, the CDR3 reads TGTGCCAGCAGCCCCAGCGGGTTCGGCACTGAAGCTTTCTTT.

The rearrangement links TRBV7-9 to TRBJ2-6; 10 nucleotides match TRBD1. Germline V gene lookup returns CDR1 SEHNR and CDR2 FQNEAQ (reference sequence). This CDR3 has 17 residues. After removal of 4 bases from V and 2 bases from J, the junction contained 5 bases not matched to a gene. The CDR3 region is CASSSRQGAPGANVLTF. As DNA, the CDR3 is TGTGCCAGCAGCTCGCGACAGGGGGCACCTGGGGCCAACGTCCTGACTTTC.

This clone came up a few times. The V and J genes are TRBV30 and TRBJ1-1; tentatively, D is TRBD1 (5 bases). Between the trimmed V and J ends, which lost 3 bases and 3 bases, there was a span of 11 bases. CDR3 length: 13 amino acids. CDR1 is GTSNPN and CDR2 is SVGIG in the germline V gene (reference sequence). The CDR3 sequence is CAWSAGAHTEAFF. The CDR3 coding sequence is TGTGCCTGGAGCGCCGGGGCCCACACTGAAGCTTTCTTT.

In DNA, the CDR3 is TGTGCCTGGAGTACCTGTCAGGGGTGCGAGCAGTACTTC. Residues: CAWSTCQGCEQYF. This sequence joins TRBV30 and TRBJ2-7; a weak D match, TRBD1 (6 bases). The ends were cut back, 2 bases at V and 6 bases at J, with 14 bases in the middle. The CDR3 contains 13 residues. CDR1 GTSNPN and CDR2 SVGIG come from the germline V gene (reference sequence).

The table lists this clone with a few counts. This chain connects TRBV30 to TRBJ1-2; D ambiguous. The V end was cut by 5 bases, the J end by 8 bases, with 12 bases between. CDR3 length equals 11 residues. The germline V gene encodes CDR1 GTSNPN and CDR2 SVGIG (reference sequence). The CDR3 DNA follows: TGTGCCTGGTCAGAAGTACTCGGCTACACCTTC. The encoded protein is CAWSEVLGYTF.